This entry lists 13 T cell receptor beta chains sequenced from one sample in a study of blood T cell repertoires in COVID-19. Clones were read by immunoSEQ multiplex PCR, and TCRdb kept only the in-frame ones, dropping some. The sample has under 60,000 clones; about four fifths are singletons. Sequencing input: peripheral blood. These receptors all come from a man between 60 and 75 years old with acute or convalescent COVID-19.

This clone appeared once. The rearrangement uses TRBV5-1 and TRBJ1-1; D gene unclear. The CDR3 sequence is 13 residues long. V lost 3 bases and J lost 4, with 10 bases in between. From germline, CDR1 is SGHRS and CDR2 YFSETQ. CDR3 protein: CASSSGGATEAFF. The CDR3 bases are TGCGCCAGCAGCTCTGGAGGTGCCACTGAAGCTTTCTTT.

The count of this clone is one. For the CDR3, the DNA is TGCAGCGTCGGGGGGGGACAGTCCTATGGCTACACCTTC. This encodes CSVGGGQSYGYTF. The V gene is TRBV29-1, the J gene TRBJ1-2; 7 bases align to TRBD1. The CDR3 runs 13 residues. Germline V lookup: CDR1 SQVTM, CDR2 ANQGSEA. After removal of 6 bases from V and 4 bases from J, the junction contained 8 bases not matched to a gene.

This clone has a single count. The chain recombines TRBV2 with TRBJ2-7; D is unresolved. With 4 bases removed from V and 1 base from J, the gap between germline ends came to 5 bases. This CDR3 region has 12 residues. The germline V gene has CDR1 SNHLY and CDR2 FYNNEI. The chain's CDR3 is CASSAQSYEQYF. In DNA, the CDR3 is TGTGCCAGCAGTGCGCAGTCCTACGAGCAGTACTTC.

V gene TRBV28 combines with J gene TRBJ2-2; perhaps TRBD1 as D (6 bases). This CDR3 has 17 residues. The germline V and J ends were trimmed by 3 bases and 0 bases, with 14 bases remaining between them. CDR1 and CDR2 (germline): MDHEN, SYDVKM. The CDR3 nucleotides are TGTGCCAGCAGTTTCCCCAACAGGGCCTCGAACACCGGGGAGCTGTTTTTT. The encoded protein is CASSFPNRASNTGELFF.

The gene calls are TRBV2 and TRBJ2-2; 15 bases agree with TRBD2. V shed 6 bases and J 4 bases; nucleotides not matched to a gene: 6. The CDR3 sequence is 17 residues long. Per the germline V gene, CDR1 is SNHLY and CDR2 is FYNNEI. The CDR3 region is CASRAGTSGGLTGELFF. The CDR3 DNA reads as TGTGCCAGCAGAGCCGGGACTAGCGGGGGGCTCACCGGGGAGCTGTTTTTT.

This chain uses TRBV11-2 with TRBJ2-3; TRBD1 aligns across 8 bases. The V segment lost 6 bases and the J segment 2 bases; nucleotides outside the gene matches: 4. The V gene's germline CDR1 is SGHAT and CDR2 FQNNGV. The CDR3 is 14 amino acids. The CDR3 sequence is CASSRTGLTDTQYF. CDR3 bases: TGTGCCAGCAGTCGGACAGGGCTCACAGATACGCAGTATTTT.

This chain connects TRBV5-1 to TRBJ2-7, with TRBD1 as a possible D gene (8 bases). The CDR3 covers 14 residues. V lost 4 bases and J 2 bases, leaving 13 bases between the germline ends. Per germline, CDR1 SGHRS and CDR2 YFSETQ. The CDR3 region has the DNA TGCGCCAGCAGCCCAACAGGGGGGGCCTACGAGCAGTACTTC. This encodes CASSPTGGAYEQYF.

The chain uses TRBV12-3 or TRBV12-4 and TRBJ2-7; D gene unclear. V lost 2 bases and J 0 bases, leaving 5 bases between the germline ends. This CDR3 spans 13 amino acids. The CDR3 here is CASSLYSSYEQYF. The CDR3 DNA is TGTGCCAGCAGTTTATACAGCTCCTACGAGCAGTACTTC.

The V gene is TRBV30, the J gene TRBJ2-5, with TRBD2 identical over 7 bases. This CDR3 spans 12 amino acids. Germline CDR1 and CDR2: GTSNPN and SVGIG (reference sequence). Germline trimming cut 8 bases from V and 6 bases from J; bases unmatched to any gene: 9. CDR3 protein: CAATGGLKTQYF. In nucleotides, the CDR3 is TGTGCCGCAACGGGGGGATTGAAGACCCAGTACTTC.

The genes are TRBV4-1 and TRBJ1-2; a weak D match, TRBD1 (6 bases). Germline-derived CDR1 and CDR2 are MGHRA and YSYEKL. The V gene lost 3 bases and the J gene lost 13 bases, with 12 bases spanning the gap. The CDR3 consists of 11 residues. CDR3 region: CASSQGRGVTF. The DNA for the CDR3 is TGCGCCAGCAGCCAGGGCAGGGGAGTCACCTTC.

Of note for this clone: A junction boundary mismatches the germline segment, possibly from a read error. J is TRBJ2-3 and V is TRBV7-7; 8 bases are a match to TRBD2. Germline V gene data show CDR1 as SSHAT and CDR2 as FNYEAQ (reference sequence). The CDR3 runs to 14 residues. This chain's CDR3 is CASSPGGSTDTQYF. CDR3 bases: TGTGCTAGCAGCCCGGGAGGGAGCACAGATACGCAGTATTTT.

V usage is TRBV27 and J usage is TRBJ2-3; 9 positions match TRBD1. V gave up 2 bases and J gave up 2 bases; unmatched junction bases: 2. The CDR3 extends over 15 amino acids. Looked up from germline, CDR1 is MNHEY and CDR2 is SMNVEV (reference sequence). The CDR3 loop reads CASSLRTGATDTQYF. The CDR3, as DNA: TGTGCCAGCAGTTTAAGGACAGGGGCCACAGATACGCAGTATTTT.

V is TRBV30 and J is TRBJ2-1; unclear D gene. CDR3 length equals 14 residues. The germline CDR1 and CDR2 sequences are GTSNPN and SVGIG (reference sequence). V shed 1 base and J shed 0 bases, with 7 bases lying between them. The CDR3 spells CAWSGRYSYNEQFF. CDR3 nucleotides: TGTGCCTGGAGTGGCAGATACTCCTACAATGAGCAGTTCTTC.